This entry features one T cell receptor (beta chain) sequence. This clone appeared many times. This clone's antigen is unknown. No much larger clone is present one base from it, and per-base qualities are unavailable. Participants in the prospective study were enrolled through a virtual design, were aged about 18 to 100 years, and lived in 24 United States geographic areas. In the prospective study, cohorts were assigned on the basis of participant-reported clinical history obtained from a screening survey and a study questionnaire. Mobile phlebotomists in the prospective study collected whole blood, serum and a nasopharyngeal or oropharyngeal swab from every participant. Additional blood draws and questionnaires over an approximately two-month period could optionally be provided by prospective study participants. Before DNA extraction, blood samples from the prospective study were shipped at room temperature or frozen.

The data originate from a study of blood T cell repertoires in COVID-19 (dated by TCRdb to 2020 to 2021). For the wider study: Collaborator samples came from the United States, Italy and Spain and covered acute and convalescent phases of COVID-19. The prospective study material was composed of cDNA or gDNA derived from T cells, B-cell-depleted T cells, or PBMCs. Deeply sampled blood TCRbeta repertoires from subjects exposed to, actively infected with, or recovered from COVID-19 were included in the dataset. A freely available public database, intended as a resource for researchers studying the immune response to SARS-CoV-2, is where the repertoires were released. The samples were drawn from the first 160 participants of the ongoing ImmuneRACE study and from some 1,300 subjects provided by 6 global collaborators. The sample metadata nearly always contained a de-identified subject ID, COVID-19 status, age in years and sex. Where available, HLA class I and class II types were obtained from metadata supplied by the sample provider rather than from assay-based typing.

Broader findings and caveats from the paper: The quantity of clinical and demographic metadata differed by source and by participant and was supplied without curation.

Reading the germline V gene gives CDR1 SGHDT and CDR2 YYEEEE. Trimming costs V 1 base and J 4 bases, and their ends lie 12 bases apart. Reading from cysteine to phenylalanine, the CDR3 counts 14 amino acids. Left in the record is the CDR3 DNA by itself, 42 bases read in frame from the first base. The immunoSEQ Assay, a bias-controlled multiplex PCR, was used to amplify TCRbeta CDR3 regions from genomic DNA. The source study handled its data this way. The number of nucleated cells in each sample was estimated by amplification of reference gene primers within the assay. To quantify the absolute abundance of each unique TCRbeta CDR3 rearrangement, sequence reads were collapsed and filtered. For each sample, productive Simpson clonality was calculated as the square root of Simpson's diversity index across productive rearrangements. The clones in this table, taken by TCRdb from immuneACCESS, are in-frame only. Not every clone is retained; where verified, under half of the shortfall comes from an unresolved V gene, and the cause of the rest is unknown. From that table come the V and J calls and clone size; the DNA was used to work out D and trimming. Here the sample has around 250,000 clones; about 89% occur a single time. About 1.2% of the sample belongs to the ten largest clones.

Material: PBMCs or T cells enriched from blood (not recorded which). This TCR derives from a human donor in a cohort exposed to, infected with or recovered from COVID-19 (not recorded which). The donor label of this sample is uncertain. This chain joins TRBV5-6 to TRBJ2-7; perhaps TRBD2 is the D gene, with 5 bases matching. The DNA sequence reads TGTGCCAGCAGCTTGATAGGGAGTCGGTACGAGCAGTACTTC. Translated, this gives CASSLIGSRYEQYF.